This T cell receptor beta chain was sequenced for a study of cytomegalovirus exposure and HLA in healthy donors. V shed 6 bases and J 7 bases; nucleotides not matched to a gene: 10. Germline V gene data show CDR1 as MNHNS and CDR2 as SASEGT. This CDR3 spans 14 amino acids. In the PCR, 60 Vbeta and 13 Jbeta primers were used. The data were produced by immunoSEQ multiplex PCR, yet TCRdb's version contains in-frame clones alone and is incomplete. The sample comprises about 120,000 clones, around 82% of which are singletons, and about 11% rests with the top ten. The receptor was isolated from a young man in good health and CMV-seropositive. Sequencing used PBMCs. The chain recombines TRBV6-1 with TRBJ2-7; TRBD2 agrees at 9 bases. CDR3 sequence: CASREVAGAGEQYF. CDR3 coding DNA: TGTGCCAGCAGAGAGGTAGCGGGAGCGGGAGAGCAGTACTTC.